The 8 T cell receptor beta chains reported below all come from one sample, sequenced in a study of blood T cell repertoires in COVID-19 (dated by TCRdb to 2019 to 2021). The library came from the immunoSEQ multiplex PCR assay. TCRdb re-hosts the immuneACCESS table, in-frame sequences only. Its copies lack some clones; in the studies checked, an unresolved V gene accounts for under half of them, and the cause for the rest is not known. This sample comprises 130,000 or so clones, around 85% of them detected only once. Of the sample, around 19% falls within the top ten clones. The sequenced sample consisted of peripheral blood. Receptors originate from a woman in her forties or fifties who had recovered from COVID-19.

A few counts support this clone. This chain connects TRBV4-1 to TRBJ2-2, with 9 positions matching TRBD1. The CDR3 runs 16 residues. With V trimmed by 1 base and J by 6 bases, 6 bases remained unmatched. Germline assignment: CDR1 MGHRA and CDR2 YSYEKL. The CDR3 DNA is TGCGCCAGCAGCCAAGCCAACAGGGGGCACGCCGGGGAGCTGTTTTTT. Translated, it gives CASSQANRGHAGELFF.

The chain has TRBV9 and TRBJ1-2, with 7 bases lining up with TRBD1. V lost 0 bases, J lost 5 bases, and 10 bases stayed unmatched. Germline V gives CDR1 SGDLS, CDR2 YYNGEE. The CDR3 contains 16 residues. CDR3 region: CASSVGRGQDPYGYTF. The CDR3 DNA reads TGTGCCAGCAGCGTAGGGAGGGGGCAGGACCCATATGGCTACACCTTC. The variable domain in full, with the rest retrieved from reference TRBV9 and TRBJ1-2, is DSGVTQTPKHLITATGQRVTLRCSPRSGDLSVYWYQQSLDQGLQFLIQYYNGEERAKGNILERFSAQQFPDLHSELNLSSLELGDSALYFCASSVGRGQDPYGYTFGSGTRLTVV.

This chain links TRBV28 with TRBJ2-3, with TRBD2 matching 9 bases. Per the germline V gene, CDR1 is MDHEN and CDR2 is SYDVKM. The trim removed 5 bases at V and 4 bases at J, leaving 10 bases unmatched. This CDR3 contains 16 residues. Written as DNA, the CDR3 is TGTGCCAGCAGTCGAATAGCGGGAGATGATGCAGATACGCAGTATTTT. Residues: CASSRIAGDDADTQYF.

The genes are TRBV19 and TRBJ2-2; 8 bases are a match to TRBD1. The CDR3 runs 14 residues. Looked up from germline, CDR1 is LNHDA and CDR2 is SQIVND (reference sequence). V shed 5 bases and J 5 bases; nucleotides not matched to a gene: 4. CDR3 DNA: TGTGCCAGTAGTCCCCGGACAGGGACCGGGGAGCTGTTTTTT. Protein sequence: CASSPRTGTGELFF.

CDR3 nucleotide sequence: TGTGCCAGCAGCCAAACAACAGGGGGCGGGCAGTACTTC. Translating it yields CASSQTTGGGQYF. The chain recombines TRBV3-1 (or the pseudogene TRBV3-2) with TRBJ2-7, with 9 bases matching TRBD1. After removal of 2 bases from V and 9 bases from J, the junction contained 5 bases not matched to a gene. Germline CDR1 reads LGHDT; CDR2 reads YNNKEL (reference sequence). The CDR3 extends over 13 amino acids.

This chain connects TRBV15 to TRBJ2-2; the match to TRBD1 covers 8 bases. The V segment lost 0 bases and the J segment 4 bases; nucleotides outside the gene matches: 4. Looked up from germline, CDR1 is LNHNV and CDR2 is YYDKDF (reference sequence). This CDR3 region has 16 residues. The CDR3 region has the DNA TGTGCCACCAGCAGAGACAGGGGGCGGGTCACCGGGGAGCTGTTTTTT. As protein: CATSRDRGRVTGELFF.

The chain uses TRBV4-2 and TRBJ2-5; D is unclear. The CDR3 covers 12 residues. The ends were cut back, 5 bases at V and 1 base at J, with 5 bases in the middle. Germline V gene sequence: CDR1 LGHNA, CDR2 YNFKEQ. CDR3 DNA sequence: TGTGCCAGCAGCGTATCCCAAGAGACCCAGTACTTC. It yields the protein CASSVSQETQYF.

The chain joins TRBV7-9 to TRBJ1-1, with a tentative D call TRBD1 (5 bases). This CDR3 comprises 17 residues. V shed 5 bases and J shed 2 bases, with 21 bases lying between them. Germline assignment: CDR1 SEHNR and CDR2 FQNEAQ (reference sequence). CDR3 sequence reads: CASSPRRAFRTNTEAFF. The CDR3 nucleotides read TGTGCCAGCAGCCCGCGGAGGGCTTTCAGGACAAACACTGAAGCTTTCTTT.